This T cell receptor beta chain was identified during a study of cytomegalovirus exposure and HLA in healthy donors. Produced via immunoSEQ multiplex PCR; TCRdb's table is partial and in-frame only. This table has about 190,000 clones, 84% appearing once. This clone was detected once. Its matching antigen is unknown. Findings and limits, study-wide: Whilst most TCR sequences proved rare, a subset of public TCRs occurred across many donors.

Germline V gene sequence: CDR1 LNHDA, CDR2 SQIVND (reference sequence). The ends were cut back, 0 bases at V and 1 base at J, with 14 bases in the middle. The CDR3 covers 17 residues. The chain carries TRBV19 and TRBJ2-3, with D possibly being TRBD1 (6 bases). The receptor was derived from a man aged 18 to 29 in good health and CMV-seropositive. The specimen sequenced was PBMCs. In DNA form, the CDR3 reads TGTGCCAGTAGTATAGATCCTGGGGGCGCGGGCACAGATACGCAGTATTTT. Encoded protein: CASSIDPGGAGTDTQYF.